This T cell receptor (beta chain) comes out of a study of radiotherapy plus CTLA-4 blockade in lung cancer. Overall study context: Among all patients, 18% showed objective responses, while 30% to 40% had disease control. Findings and limits, study-wide: Among reported predictors of response, early blood T cell clone dynamics with interferon-beta performed best.

Assay used: immunoSEQ multiplex PCR; TCRdb lists only in-frame clones, some missing. The table records 35,000 to 50,000 clones, roughly 73% of them present only once. As to this clone: As yet, its antigen is unknown. A read error may account for a junction end that differs from germline.

This CDR3 contains 16 residues. Per the germline V gene, CDR1 is SGHRS and CDR2 is YFSETQ. The sequence was collected from a human donor with non-small cell lung cancer who had a complete response to radiotherapy plus ipilimumab. The input for sequencing was peripheral blood, taken from a patient treated with radiotherapy plus ipilimumab. J is TRBJ1-3 and V is TRBV5-1; D call uncertain. The chain's CDR3 is CASSANQVRSENTIYF. DNA for the CDR3: TGCGCCAGCAGCGCGAACCAGGTTCGCTCTGAAAACACCATATATTTT.